Following are 16 T cell receptor beta chains from one sample sequenced in a study of radiotherapy plus CTLA-4 blockade in lung cancer. Generated by immunoSEQ multiplex PCR, the TCRdb table keeps only in-frame clones and is missing some. The sample lists about 40,000 clones, 70% to 90% occurring once. The sequencing here drew on peripheral blood, taken from a patient treated with radiotherapy plus ipilimumab. These receptors originate from a human donor with non-small cell lung cancer whose response to radiotherapy plus ipilimumab could not be evaluated.

The chain carries TRBV11-2 and TRBJ2-1; a weak D match, TRBD1 (6 bases). The V and J ends lost 1 base and 0 bases respectively, with 19 bases between them. Looked up from germline, CDR1 is SGHAT and CDR2 is FQNNGV. CDR3 length equals 19 residues. The CDR3 protein is CASSLGFRGGSSSYNEQFF. In DNA, the CDR3 is TGTGCCAGCAGCTTAGGGTTCAGGGGTGGATCAAGCTCCTACAATGAGCAGTTCTTC.

Only one count was recorded for this clone. The V gene is TRBV13, the J gene TRBJ2-1, with 7 bases identical to TRBD2. This CDR3 region has 16 residues. The V gene's germline CDR1 is PRHDT and CDR2 FYEKMQ (reference sequence). V lost 5 bases to trimming and J lost 4 bases; unmatched junction nucleotides: 11. The CDR3 here is CASSPRGAGRYNEQFF. The CDR3, as DNA: TGTGCCAGCAGCCCCCGGGGAGCGGGACGGTACAATGAGCAGTTCTTC.

The J gene is TRBJ1-4, the V gene TRBV5-1; D perhaps matches TRBD1 (6 bases). Germline V CDR1 and CDR2: SGHRS, YFSETQ. V dropped 3 bases and J dropped 3 bases, with 12 bases sitting between them. This CDR3 region has 15 residues. This chain's CDR3 is CASSSQGISNEKLFF. The CDR3 coding sequence is TGCGCCAGCAGCTCGCAGGGGATCTCTAATGAAAAACTGTTTTTT.

This chain links TRBV5-1 with TRBJ1-1; no definite D call. The V gene lost 1 base and the J gene lost 0 bases, with 7 bases spanning the gap. The CDR3 is 14 residues long. Per the germline V gene, CDR1 is SGHRS and CDR2 is YFSETQ. The CDR3 DNA follows: TGCGCCAGCAGCTTGCAGAACATGAACACTGAAGCTTTCTTT. Encoded protein: CASSLQNMNTEAFF.

A note on this clone: Other DNA sequences from this sample encode an identical CDR3 as well. The chain employs TRBV5-5 and TRBJ2-7; D unclear. Per the germline V gene, CDR1 is SGHKS and CDR2 is YYEKEE (reference sequence). V lost 4 bases and J 3 bases, leaving 11 bases between the germline ends. This CDR3 contains 13 residues. The DNA of the CDR3 is TGTGCCAGCAGCCTGGATCCTAACTACGAGCAGTACTTC. This codes for CASSLDPNYEQYF.

V gene TRBV5-1 combines with J gene TRBJ2-2, with 8 bases aligning to TRBD1. Germline values: CDR1 SGHRS, CDR2 YFSETQ. The CDR3 has 15 residues. The V gene end was trimmed by 7 bases and the J gene end by 4 bases; junction bases not matched to a gene: 9. The CDR3 reads CASSFDRGGTGELFF. As DNA, the CDR3 is TGCGCCAGCTCCTTCGACAGGGGCGGCACCGGGGAGCTGTTTTTT.

The V call is TRBV29-1, the J call TRBJ1-5; TRBD1 might be the D (6 bases). The V end lost 7 bases, the J end lost 4 bases, and 14 bases lay between the germline ends. The CDR3 spans 13 residues. Looked up from germline, CDR1 is SQVTM and CDR2 is ANQGSEA. CDR3 amino acids: CSARDTLNQPQHF. For the CDR3, the DNA is TGCAGCGCAAGGGACACCCTGAATCAGCCCCAGCATTTT.

The rearrangement links TRBV10-3 to TRBJ2-7; D is perhaps TRBD2 (6 bases). Looked up from germline, CDR1 is ENHRY and CDR2 is SYGVKD. This CDR3 is 14 amino acids long. Trimming removed 7 bases from V and 2 bases from J, with 15 bases in between. Written as DNA, the CDR3 is TGTGCCATCAAGGAGGGCCCGCCTGCCTACGAGCAGTACTTC. It encodes CAIKEGPPAYEQYF.

V usage is TRBV5-1 and J usage is TRBJ2-1; TRBD2 matches at 8 bases. CDR1 is SGHRS, CDR2 YFSETQ, per germline. The CDR3 runs 17 residues. V dropped 0 bases and J dropped 5; count of bases not matched to a gene: 10. CDR3 DNA sequence: TGCGCCAGCAGCTTGGCCCCCTCAGCGGGAGTGGACAATGAGCAGTTCTTC. Translating gives CASSLAPSAGVDNEQFF.

The V and J genes are TRBV10-1 and TRBJ2-1; TRBD2 might be the D (6 bases). The germline V and J ends were trimmed by 5 bases and 13 bases, with 18 bases remaining between them. The CDR3 contains 13 residues. CDR1 WNHNN and CDR2 SYGVQD come from the germline V gene (reference sequence). In DNA, the CDR3 is TGCGCCAGCAGTAGCCGCCCGGAGGGCTCCCAGTTCTTC. Protein sequence: CASSSRPEGSQFF.

The rearrangement joins TRBV18 to TRBJ1-3, with D unresolved. CDR3 length: 16 amino acids. Trimming removed 0 bases at V and 8 bases at J, with 17 bases between. From germline, CDR1 is KGHSH and CDR2 LQKENI. The CDR3 protein is CASSPPNRGTGDTIYF. CDR3 bases: TGTGCCAGCTCACCACCGAACCGGGGAACCGGAGACACCATATATTTT. Combining the CDR3 with reference TRBV18 and TRBJ1-3 gives the whole variable domain NAGVMQNPRHLVRRRGQEARLRCSPMKGHSHVYWYRQLPEEGLKFMVYLQKENIIDESGMPKERFSAEFPKEGPSILRIQQVVRGDSAAYFCASSPPNRGTGDTIYFGEGSWLTVV.

The chain joins TRBV19 to TRBJ1-5; D gene ambiguous. The CDR3 contains 15 residues. The V end was cut by 3 bases, the J end by 4 bases, with 13 bases between. Looked up from germline, CDR1 is LNHDA and CDR2 is SQIVND (reference sequence). The CDR3 coding sequence is TGTGCCAGTAGTATCATCGGGGTGGGGAATCAGCCCCAGCATTTT. As protein: CASSIIGVGNQPQHF.

The chain employs TRBV9 and TRBJ2-1; the match to TRBD2 covers 11 bases. V shed 2 bases and J 9 bases; nucleotides not matched to a gene: 7. CDR3 length equals 15 residues. From germline, CDR1 is SGDLS and CDR2 YYNGEE. The CDR3 coding sequence is TGTGCCAGCAGCGTTGTTAGCGGGGGGGGGTCTGAGCAGTTCTTC. Protein product: CASSVVSGGGSEQFF.

The rearrangement links TRBV7-3 to TRBJ2-7; 7 nucleotides line up with TRBD1. This CDR3 is built from 16 residues. V was pared by 0 bases and J by 4 bases, with 9 bases of the junction left unmatched. From germline, CDR1 is SGHTA and CDR2 FQGTGA. The CDR3 protein is CASSLTGGFEGYEQYF. The CDR3 nucleotides are TGTGCCAGCAGCTTAACAGGGGGCTTCGAAGGATACGAGCAGTACTTC.

The chain has TRBV4-1 and TRBJ2-2; D may be TRBD2 (6 bases). Germline CDR1 is MGHRA and CDR2 is YSYEKL. V dropped 3 bases and J dropped 4 bases, with 12 bases sitting between them. The CDR3 has 15 residues. The CDR3, as DNA: TGCGCCAGCAGCCAGGGGGGAACGATCACCGGGGAGCTGTTTTTT. Its translation: CASSQGGTITGELFF.

This clone was detected only once. The CDR3, as DNA: TGCGCCAGCAGTCCTACGCTAGTCCGCACAGATACGCAGTATTTT. The encoded protein is CASSPTLVRTDTQYF. The J gene is TRBJ2-3, the V gene TRBV10-2; D gene uncertain. CDR1 and CDR2 from the germline V gene are WSHSY and SAAADI. V gave up 5 bases and J gave up 1 base, with 13 bases separating them. This CDR3 has 15 amino acids.